This TCR beta chain came from a study of blood T cell repertoires in COVID-19. Looking at the study overall: The study drew acute and convalescent COVID-19 samples from the United States, Italy and Spain.

Germline assignment: CDR1 LGHDT and CDR2 YNNKEL (reference sequence). The CDR3 consists of 16 residues. V shed 3 bases and J 7 bases; nucleotides not matched to a gene: 12. How the authors handled the data: Reference gene primer amplification gave estimated nucleated cell counts. Produced via immunoSEQ multiplex PCR; TCRdb's table is partial and in-frame only. V and J calls and clone size are as listed in that table; D and trimming were resolved from the DNA. The sample lists hundreds of thousands of clones, about 79% occurring once. Sequencing was carried out using peripheral blood. This clonotype was sampled from a woman of 80 years or more with acute or convalescent COVID-19. V usage is TRBV3-1 (or the pseudogene TRBV3-2) and J usage is TRBJ1-2; 9 bases map to TRBD1. The chain's CDR3 is CASSQLGGTGNSGYTF. The CDR3 bases are TGTGCCAGCAGCCAGTTAGGGGGGACAGGGAATAGTGGCTACACCTTC.